The 18 T cell receptor beta chains below all came from one sample that was sequenced in a study of cytomegalovirus exposure and HLA in healthy donors. Sequencing was performed with immunoSEQ multiplex PCR; in TCRdb, only in-frame clones are kept and a portion is missing. The table includes around 400,000 clones, just over 85% detected once. The material sequenced was PBMCs. These receptors were collected from a woman under 30 in good health and CMV-seronegative.

The V and J genes are TRBV27 and TRBJ1-2, with TRBD1 as a possible D gene (5 bases). Between the trimmed V and J ends, which lost 2 bases and 6 bases, there was a span of 7 bases. Per the germline V gene, CDR1 is MNHEY and CDR2 is SMNVEV (reference sequence). CDR3 length: 12 residues. This CDR3 reads CASSLGGDGYTF. CDR3 DNA sequence: TGTGCCAGCAGTTTAGGGGGGGATGGCTACACCTTC.

The V call is TRBV7-3, the J call TRBJ2-3, with 8 nucleotides matching TRBD2. The CDR3 is made up of 15 amino acids. Germline V gene data show CDR1 as SGHTA and CDR2 as FQGTGA. Trimming cost V 0 bases and J 5 bases; bases outside gene matches: 4. The CDR3 is CASSLTSLAGDTQYF. CDR3 coding DNA: TGTGCCAGCAGCTTAACATCCCTAGCGGGAGATACGCAGTATTTT.

The rearrangement joins TRBV4-1 to TRBJ1-2; 8 bases map to TRBD1. V shed 0 bases and J 6 bases; nucleotides not matched to a gene: 3. CDR1 and CDR2 from the germline V gene are MGHRA and YSYEKL. The CDR3 contains 14 residues. The CDR3 reads CASSQDPGGNGYTF. For the CDR3, the DNA is TGCGCCAGCAGCCAAGATCCAGGGGGCAATGGCTACACCTTC.

V is TRBV27 and J is TRBJ1-5, with 7 bases identical to TRBD1. Germline CDR1 is MNHEY and CDR2 is SMNVEV (reference sequence). V shed 3 bases, J shed 5 bases, and the junction held 4 bases outside the gene matches. The CDR3 is 14 residues long. This CDR3 reads CASSFGTAHQPQHF. The CDR3 region has the DNA TGTGCCAGCAGTTTTGGGACAGCCCATCAGCCCCAGCATTTT.

The gene calls are TRBV7-9 and TRBJ2-1, with D uncertain. There are 12 residues in the CDR3. The V end was cut by 2 bases, the J end by 9 bases, with 8 bases between. Germline-derived CDR1 and CDR2 are SEHNR and FQNEAQ (reference sequence). The CDR3 protein is CASSLSDPEQFF. CDR3 nucleotide sequence: TGTGCCAGCAGCTTAAGCGATCCTGAGCAGTTCTTC.

The chain is built from TRBV6-1 and TRBJ2-2, with TRBD2 identical over 9 bases. The length of the CDR3 is 16 residues. V lost 3 bases and J lost 7; bases outside the gene matches: 9. CDR1 MNHNS and CDR2 SASEGT come from the germline V gene. The CDR3 DNA sequence: TGTGCCAGCAGTGATAGGCGCGGGGGGGCCAGCGGGGAGCTGTTTTTT. It is translated as CASSDRRGGASGELFF.

This rearrangement joins TRBV19 to TRBJ1-1, with 9 bases aligning to TRBD1. The CDR3 is 15 amino acids. Looked up from germline, CDR1 is LNHDA and CDR2 is SQIVND (reference sequence). The V gene end was trimmed by 5 bases and the J gene end by 5 bases; junction bases not matched to a gene: 9. CDR3 DNA: TGTGCCAGTAGTTCGCCGACAGGGGGTAGGACTGAAGCTTTCTTT. It encodes CASSSPTGGRTEAFF.

The chain has TRBV12-5 and TRBJ2-1; 8 nucleotides align to TRBD1. Germline lookup yields CDR1 LGHNT and CDR2 FRNRAP. V shed 3 bases, J shed 5 bases, and the junction held 15 bases outside the gene matches. The CDR3 has 18 amino acids. The CDR3 here is CASGLTGQGVFFHNEQFF. The CDR3 DNA reads TGTGCTAGTGGTTTAACCGGACAGGGAGTGTTTTTCCACAATGAGCAGTTCTTC.

The chain joins TRBV5-1 to TRBJ1-2; the D gene is possibly TRBD1 (5 bases). V lost 2 bases, J lost 4 bases, and 12 bases lay in between. This CDR3 comprises 14 residues. Germline loops: CDR1 SGHRS, CDR2 YFSETQ. The CDR3 nucleotides are TGCGCCAGCAGCTTTGAGAACAGGATCTATGGCTACACCTTC. This codes for CASSFENRIYGYTF.

This clone was picked up a small number of times. The chain is built from TRBV30 and TRBJ1-2; possibly TRBD1 for D (5 bases). The CDR3 is 14 amino acids. Trimming left V 1 base short and J 3 bases short, with 12 bases between. Germline assignment: CDR1 GTSNPN and CDR2 SVGIG (reference sequence). The CDR3 coding sequence is TGTGCCTGGAGTGGTACCGGGACTTACTATGGCTACACCTTC. Residues: CAWSGTGTYYGYTF.

Only a few counts were recorded for this clone. The chain joins TRBV6-1 to TRBJ2-4, with a tentative D call TRBD1 (7 bases). V lost 3 bases and J 4 bases, leaving 16 bases between the germline ends. This CDR3 contains 16 residues. CDR1 is MNHNS and CDR2 is SASEGT in the germline V gene. CDR3 nucleotide sequence: TGTGCCAGCAGTGAGGTCGAGTCAGGGGGGAAAAACATTCAGTACTTC. It translates to CASSEVESGGKNIQYF.

V and J are TRBV5-1 and TRBJ1-4; 8 nucleotides agree with TRBD1. Germline-derived CDR1 and CDR2 are SGHRS and YFSETQ. V gave up 0 bases and J gave up 7 bases; unmatched junction bases: 2. This CDR3 region has 14 residues. The CDR3 DNA sequence: TGCGCCAGCAGCTTGGGACAGGGGAGTGAAAAACTGTTTTTT. Protein product: CASSLGQGSEKLFF.

This clone was seen once. The chain is built from TRBV18 and TRBJ2-1; D ambiguous. In germline, CDR1 is KGHSH, CDR2 LQKENI. CDR3 length equals 13 residues. Trimming removed 7 bases from V and 3 bases from J, with 10 bases in between. CDR3 DNA: TGTGCCAGCTTCCAGGCGAACTACAATGAGCAGTTCTTC. Translation gives CASFQANYNEQFF.

This chain joins TRBV9 and TRBJ2-5, with 8 nucleotides matching TRBD1. Germline lookup yields CDR1 SGDLS and CDR2 YYNGEE. V was pared by 3 bases and J by 7 bases, with 8 bases of the junction left unmatched. This CDR3 spans 14 amino acids. CDR3 nucleotide sequence: TGTGCCAGCAGCGACGGGACAGGCCGCGGGACCCAGTACTTC. Amino acids: CASSDGTGRGTQYF.

The rearrangement joins TRBV18 to TRBJ2-1, with D hard to call. CDR3 length: 12 amino acids. The V and J ends lost 5 bases and 5 bases respectively, with 7 bases between them. CDR1 and CDR2 from the germline V gene are KGHSH and LQKENI. CDR3 sequence reads: CASSDKNNEQFF. CDR3 coding DNA: TGTGCCAGCTCAGACAAAAACAATGAGCAGTTCTTC.

The chain employs TRBV7-3 and TRBJ2-6; D gene ambiguous. The CDR3 runs to 16 residues. The V gene's germline CDR1 is SGHTA and CDR2 FQGTGA. V was shortened by 5 bases and J by 0 bases, with 11 bases between the two germline ends. DNA for the CDR3: TGTGCCAGCAGCCGTATGTCGGTCTCTGGGGCCAACGTCCTGACTTTC. This gives the protein CASSRMSVSGANVLTF.

In this sample, this clone turned up a few times. The V call is TRBV19, the J call TRBJ1-5, with 9 bases fitting TRBD1. With 6 bases clipped from V and 4 bases from J, the junction kept 4 bases outside the gene matches. The germline V gene encodes CDR1 LNHDA and CDR2 SQIVND (reference sequence). The CDR3 spans 14 residues. The chain's CDR3 is CASRRGQGNQPQHF. The CDR3 DNA reads as TGTGCCAGTAGGAGGGGACAGGGAAATCAGCCCCAGCATTTT.

J is TRBJ2-7 and V is TRBV6-5; 12 bases agree with TRBD2. With 2 bases clipped from V and 2 bases from J, the junction kept 4 bases outside the gene matches. CDR1 MNHEY and CDR2 SVGAGI come from the germline V gene. This CDR3 contains 16 residues. The CDR3 sequence is CASSYRTSGAPYEQYF. The CDR3 DNA sequence: TGTGCCAGCAGTTACCGGACTAGCGGGGCTCCCTACGAGCAGTACTTC.